This T cell receptor beta chain was identified during a study of CD8 T cells in Susac syndrome (dated by TCRdb to 2018 to 2020). Study-wide context: Among the Susac syndrome patients who were sequenced, clinically active disease was present in six and clinical remission was observed in roughly eight. The study compared CD8+ T cell repertoire clonality among 12 healthy donors, roughly 14 Susac syndrome patients and 15 or so multiple sclerosis patients. The study used repertoire sequencing to test whether antigen drove CD8+ T cell activation and differentiation in Susac syndrome. At the time of blood withdrawal, Susac syndrome patients were either therapy-naive, taking corticosteroids (with some also receiving IVIg), or on IVIg alone. The investigation overall reported the following: Clonal expansion was seen in Susac syndrome CD8+ repertoires, peaking in CD8+ TEMRA cells and being greater in clinically active patients than in remitting ones. Over 15 Susac-specific public clones were identified in the total CD8+ repertoire, and several Susac-specific public clones were identified in the CD8+ TEMRA repertoire. The TCR sequencing and HLA analysis was acknowledged to have included a relatively small number of individuals.

Peripheral blood CD8+ and CD4+ T cells from healthy donors, Susac syndrome patients and multiple sclerosis patients were profiled using high-throughput TCR beta sequencing. The Susac syndrome patients fulfilled recently defined diagnostic criteria for either definite or probable disease. Bulk CD8+ and CD4+ T cells were purified by magnetic negative isolation, while CD8+ TEMRA cells were enriched using FACS. Blood was drawn into EDTA tubes, processed within 24 hours, and PBMCs were isolated by density gradient centrifugation. PBMCs intended for TCR sequencing were cryopreserved in liquid nitrogen and thawed later in a water bath at 37 degrees C. The sorted or isolated CD4+, CD8+ and CD8+ TEMRA cells had a purity of 90% or higher. About this clonotype itself: What antigen it recognizes has not been identified. Per-nucleotide qualities are absent, and no much larger clonotype sits a single base away.

RNA was extracted using the RNeasy kit, and roughly 0.45 to 1 microgram was reverse transcribed with random hexamers. TCR beta CDR3 regions were amplified with the immunoSEQ multiplex PCR assay covering 54 Vbeta and 13 Jbeta segments. PCR amplification bias was corrected using a synthetic template baseline for primer optimization and computational correction. The paper's processing steps were these. Reads were assigned to V, D and J genes according to IMGT and analyzed in immunoSEQ Analyzer, with only productive sequences retained. Clonality was calculated as one minus the Shannon entropy normalized by log2 of the number of productive unique sequences. Public and private clones were assessed among the 100 most prevalent clones of each patient and control. Clones were defined as Susac-specific when absent from the healthy and MS cohorts, from approximately 1,100 published viral clones and from other ImmuneACCESS disease sequences. TCRdb applied fastp at Q25 and MiXCR to the public reads, then kept only in-frame beta chains. Each entry is one CDR3 protein sequence, shown with its most common DNA and genes. TCRdb, not the original authors, processed these V and J calls. For this sample there are 75,000 to 95,000 distinct CDR3 sequences; roughly 92% appear just once. Jointly, the top ten make up 0.45% of the sample.

This clonotype was obtained from a human donor with Susac syndrome. The sequencing input was CD8+ T cells from PBMCs.

In nucleotides, the sequence is TGTGCCACCAGGGCAGGCGGTGGAAACACCATATATTTT. It encodes CATRAGGGNTIYF. In this chain, TRBV6-5 is recombined with TRBJ1-3, and the D gene may be TRBD1, 5 bases matching. V drops 10 bases and J drops 3 bases, leaving 13 bases in between. The CDR3 measures 13 amino acids from cysteine to phenylalanine. Only the CDR3 part of the read is kept: 39 bases, read in frame from the first base. Taken from the germline V gene, the CDR1 and CDR2 loops are MNHEY and SVGAGI.